These 5 T cell receptor beta chains originate from one sample sequenced in a study of human T cells and chemical hapten exposure. TCRdb called the RACE reads again in MiXCR, with one record for every CDR3 protein. This table has around 380,000 distinct CDR3 sequences, 4.8% appearing once. Time point indicated: patch test 1, 2 weeks after DPC sensitization. Specified treatment: therapeutic diphenylcyclopropenone sensitization with weekly scalp DPC. The sequencing here drew on whole blood, taken in connection with sensitization to the hapten diphenylcyclopropenone (DPC). The receptor set was obtained from a woman aged 50 to 60 with alopecia areata. Some clones in this sample may be carry-over from other donors' samples.

This clonotype was observed at least ten times. The chain uses TRBV28 and TRBJ2-7, with 7 bases aligning to TRBD2. V dropped 8 bases and J dropped 2; count of bases not matched to a gene: 6. The length of the CDR3 is 13 residues. Germline V gene sequence: CDR1 MDHEN, CDR2 SYDVKM. As DNA, the CDR3 is TGTGCCAGCCTACCAAGCGGGACCTACGAGCAGTACTTC. This encodes CASLPSGTYEQYF.

In this sample, this clonotype turned up many times. J is TRBJ2-1 and V is TRBV7-2, with D perhaps matching TRBD1 (5 bases). The CDR3 loop spans 13 amino acids. Trimming left V 1 base short and J 7 bases short, with 8 bases between. CDR1 is SGHTA, CDR2 FQGNSA, per germline. CDR3 coding DNA: TGTGCCAGCAGCTTAGTCAAGGGGAATGAGCAGTTCTTC. It specifies CASSLVKGNEQFF.

The chain is built from TRBV5-6 and TRBJ2-2, with D perhaps TRBD1 (6 bases). This CDR3 has 16 residues. Trimming shortened V by 4 bases and J by 5 bases, and 18 bases separated the two germline ends. Germline CDR1 reads SGHDT; CDR2 reads YYEEEE. The CDR3 DNA reads as TGTGCCAGCAGCCCCAGGGGACGTCTTGGAACCGGGGAGCTGTTTTTT. Protein sequence: CASSPRGRLGTGELFF.

This clonotype was detected ten times or more. This rearrangement joins TRBV7-2 to TRBJ2-3, with TRBD2 matching 9 bases. The V and J ends lost 6 bases and 2 bases, in that order; junction bases with no gene match: 6. Germline CDR1 SGHTA, CDR2 FQGNSA. The CDR3 sequence is 15 residues long. This CDR3 is CASSRPSGTTDTQYF. CDR3 DNA: TGTGCCAGCAGTCGTCCTAGCGGGACCACAGATACGCAGTATTTT. The variable domain in full, with the rest retrieved from reference TRBV7-2 and TRBJ2-3, is GAGVSQSPSNKVTEKGKDVELRCDPISGHTALYWYRQSLGQGLEFLIYFQGNSAPDKSGLPSDRFSAERTGGSVSTLTIQRTQQEDSAVYLCASSRPSGTTDTQYFGPGTRLTVL.

This clonotype occurred many times. The chain couples TRBV28 to TRBJ2-3; TRBD1 agrees at 10 bases. The ends lost 5 bases at V and 6 bases at J; junction bases unmatched: 8. Germline V gives CDR1 MDHEN, CDR2 SYDVKM. The CDR3 extends over 15 amino acids. CDR3: CASSAGQGVRDTQYF. Written as DNA, the CDR3 is TGTGCCAGCAGTGCCGGACAGGGGGTCAGGGATACGCAGTATTTT.